This T cell receptor (beta chain) was recorded in a study of T cell repertoires in aging, cancer and after chemotherapy. Rearranged V-D-J TRB sequences were amplified with a mixed TRB-A/B primer pool. Via MiXCR, TCRdb re-called the multiplex PCR reads, giving one row per CDR3 protein. This table holds thousands of distinct CDR3 sequences, about 56% found once. TCR beta rearrangements were amplified from peripheral blood genomic DNA. The source is a human donor with a solid tumor. The sample consisted of blood.

This CDR3 reads CSVGGGPNEKLFF. The CDR3 DNA is TGCAGCGTTGGGGGGGGGCCTAATGAAAAACTGTTTTTT. This chain joins TRBV29-1 and TRBJ1-4, with TRBD1 as a possible D gene (6 bases). Looked up from germline, CDR1 is SQVTM and CDR2 is ANQGSEA. The CDR3 spans 13 residues. Trimming shortened V by 4 bases and J by 3 bases, and 9 bases separated the two germline ends.